The clone carrying this T cell receptor (beta chain) appeared a few times. Its antigen is still unknown. Germline loops: CDR1 MDHEN, CDR2 SYDVKM. V lost 2 bases and J lost 4, with 9 bases in between. The CDR3 sequence is 15 residues long. This sample is drawn from a study of response to subunit inactivated influenza vaccine. Whole-study findings and limits: Each seasonal flu vaccination may recruit only limited new T cells, authors suggested.

TCRdb called the RT-PCR reads again in MiXCR, with one record for every CDR3 protein. The sample lists about 780,000 distinct CDR3 sequences, about 18% occurring once. This receptor was obtained from a man in his forties or fifties who received an inactivated influenza vaccine. The sample in question was PBMCs from blood, obtained more than 4 days after vaccination. J is TRBJ2-6 and V is TRBV28; D unresolved. CDR3 protein: CASSLPGSGANVLTF. The CDR3 DNA sequence: TGTGCCAGCAGTTTACCGGGCTCAGGGGCCAACGTCCTGACTTTC.